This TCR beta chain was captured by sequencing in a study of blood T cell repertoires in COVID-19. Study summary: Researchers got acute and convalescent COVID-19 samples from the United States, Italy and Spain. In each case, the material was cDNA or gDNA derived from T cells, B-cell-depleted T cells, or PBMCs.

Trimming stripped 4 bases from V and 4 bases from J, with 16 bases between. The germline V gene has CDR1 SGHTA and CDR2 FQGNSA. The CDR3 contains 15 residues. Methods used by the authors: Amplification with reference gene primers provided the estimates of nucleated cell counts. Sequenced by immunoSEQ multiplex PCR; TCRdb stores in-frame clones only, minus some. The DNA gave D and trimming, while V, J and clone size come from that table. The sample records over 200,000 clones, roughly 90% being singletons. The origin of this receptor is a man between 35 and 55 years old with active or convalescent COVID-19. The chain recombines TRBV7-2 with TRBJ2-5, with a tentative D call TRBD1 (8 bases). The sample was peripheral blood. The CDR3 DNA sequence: TGTGCCAGCAGCTCCAACAGGGGGAGGGGAGAGACCCAGTACTTC. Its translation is CASSSNRGRGETQYF. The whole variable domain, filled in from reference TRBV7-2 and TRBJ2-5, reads GAGVSQSPSNKVTEKGKDVELRCDPISGHTALYWYRQSLGQGLEFLIYFQGNSAPDKSGLPSDRFSAERTGGSVSTLTIQRTQQEDSAVYLCASSSNRGRGETQYFGPGTRLLVL.